One and the same sample provided the 21 T cell receptor beta chains below, sequenced in a study of blood T cell repertoires in COVID-19. TCRdb keeps only in-frame clones here, not all; method: immunoSEQ multiplex PCR. The table includes about 200,000 clones, 65% to 90% detected once. The sample comprised PBMCs or T cells enriched from blood (not recorded which). The receptors were sampled from a woman aged 55-69 years with acute COVID-19.

The V gene is TRBV5-1, the J gene TRBJ1-4; 8 bases are shared with TRBD1. CDR3 size: 15 residues. V was pared by 0 bases and J by 4 bases, with 2 bases of the junction left unmatched. CDR1 is SGHRS, CDR2 YFSETQ, per germline. The CDR3 DNA is TGCGCCAGCAGCTTGGGGACAGGGAATAATGAAAAACTGTTTTTT. It translates to CASSLGTGNNEKLFF.

This CDR3 is CASSFSGSTDTQYF. In DNA form, the CDR3 reads TGTGCCAGCAGTTTTAGCGGGAGCACAGATACGCAGTATTTT. The chain recombines TRBV5-6 with TRBJ2-3, with 7 bases aligning to TRBD2. This CDR3 has 14 amino acids. Trimming at V came to 5 bases and at J to 0 bases, leaving 3 bases not matched to a gene. The germline V gene encodes CDR1 SGHDT and CDR2 YYEEEE.

The CDR3 protein is CASTQGQRETQYF. The CDR3 bases are TGTGCCAGCACTCAGGGACAGAGAGAGACCCAGTACTTC. The chain combines TRBV2 with TRBJ2-5; the match to TRBD1 covers 7 bases. The germline V gene encodes CDR1 SNHLY and CDR2 FYNNEI. The junction had 6 bases not matched to a gene; V was cut back by 7 bases and J by 4 bases. This CDR3 spans 13 amino acids.

The rearrangement joins TRBV6-5 to TRBJ1-2; 7 nucleotides line up with TRBD1. The CDR3 length is 15 residues. Germline CDR1 reads MNHEY; CDR2 reads SVGAGI. J was trimmed by 2 bases and V by 0 bases; bases with no gene match: 3. The CDR3 region is CASSYSTGWNYGYTF. The CDR3 bases are TGTGCCAGCAGTTACTCGACAGGGTGGAACTATGGCTACACCTTC.

J is TRBJ1-1 and V is TRBV2, with D unresolved. V lost 2 bases, J lost 4 bases, and 11 bases lay in between. The CDR3 is 14 residues long. The germline V gene has CDR1 SNHLY and CDR2 FYNNEI. Here the CDR3 reads CASSERSGSTEAFF. CDR3 DNA sequence: TGTGCCAGCAGTGAACGGTCCGGGTCCACTGAAGCTTTCTTT.

The rearrangement links TRBV7-9 to TRBJ2-1; 14 bases match TRBD2. This CDR3 spans 14 amino acids. Germline CDR1 is SEHNR and CDR2 is FQNEAQ (reference sequence). V shed 5 bases, J shed 10 bases, and the junction held 4 bases outside the gene matches. The CDR3 here is CASSPTSGRGEQFF. In DNA form, the CDR3 reads TGTGCCAGCAGCCCGACTAGCGGGAGGGGGGAGCAGTTCTTC.

With respect to this clone: This sample includes further DNA sequences coding for the same CDR3. For the CDR3, the DNA is TGTGCCAGCAGCTTGGTGGGACAGGGGAACACCATATATTTT. Translating it yields CASSLVGQGNTIYF. This rearrangement joins TRBV13 to TRBJ1-3; 10 bases are shared with TRBD1. Germline V lookup: CDR1 PRHDT, CDR2 FYEKMQ (reference sequence). The CDR3 has 14 amino acids. Losses at the gene ends were 3 bases for V and 7 bases for J; bases not matched to a gene: 3.

The chain uses TRBV18 and TRBJ2-1; the match to TRBD2 covers 8 bases. J gave up 14 bases and V 3 bases, and 6 bases lay outside the gene matches. CDR3 size: 12 residues. CDR1 is KGHSH and CDR2 is LQKENI in the germline V gene. As DNA, the CDR3 is TGTGCCAGCTCACCTTCTGCGGGGGGAAAGTTCTTC. Amino acids: CASSPSAGGKFF.

The chain has TRBV29-1 and TRBJ1-2; no definite D call. Germline V gene data show CDR1 as SQVTM and CDR2 as ANQGSEA. The CDR3 is made up of 12 amino acids. V dropped 4 bases and J dropped 0 bases, with 6 bases sitting between them. CDR3 protein: CSVAGTNYGYTF. The CDR3 DNA reads as TGCAGCGTTGCAGGCACTAACTATGGCTACACCTTC.

This clone was counted only a few times. The chain has TRBV5-1 and TRBJ1-6; D remains unclear. The CDR3 has 15 residues. Germline-derived CDR1 and CDR2 are SGHRS and YFSETQ. V was trimmed by 1 base and J by 6 bases, leaving 11 bases between them. CDR3 in amino acids: CASSLHRDRNSPLHF. CDR3 coding DNA: TGCGCCAGCAGCTTGCATCGGGATCGTAATTCACCCCTCCACTTT.

J is TRBJ1-6 and V is TRBV14, with D possibly matching TRBD1 (5 bases). This CDR3 has 13 residues. CDR1 is SGHDN and CDR2 is FVKESK in the germline V gene. V was pared by 0 bases and J by 14 bases, with 11 bases between. The CDR3 here is CASSQDRGVTLHF. The CDR3 region has the DNA TGTGCCAGCAGCCAAGATCGGGGGGTAACCCTCCACTTT.

The V and J genes are TRBV5-6 and TRBJ1-1; D is possibly TRBD1 (5 bases). This CDR3 is built from 18 residues. Trimming cost V 4 bases and J 1 base, with 23 bases left between them. Germline CDR1 reads SGHDT; CDR2 reads YYEEEE. Written as DNA, the CDR3 is TGTGCCAGCAGCCTCACCGGGTTTGTCGGACACCCGAACACTGAAGCTTTCTTT. Its protein is CASSLTGFVGHPNTEAFF.

The chain combines TRBV27 with TRBJ1-2; 9 bases map to TRBD1. The CDR3 has 17 amino acids. The germline V gene encodes CDR1 MNHEY and CDR2 SMNVEV (reference sequence). Trimming took 5 bases from V and 1 from J; bases not matched to a gene: 11. For the CDR3, the DNA is TGTGCCAGCAGTCGTCTTACAGGGGGCTCGGTTAACTATGGCTACACCTTC. It yields the protein CASSRLTGGSVNYGYTF.

Here the CDR3 reads CASSSGQGALNTEAFF. CDR3 DNA: TGTGCCAGCAGTTCGGGACAGGGGGCTTTAAACACTGAAGCTTTCTTT. The chain recombines TRBV6-5 with TRBJ1-1, with 12 nucleotides matching TRBD1. Germline assignment: CDR1 MNHEY and CDR2 SVGAGI. The CDR3 is made up of 16 amino acids. The junction had 5 bases not matched to a gene; V was cut back by 4 bases and J by 2 bases.

The chain links TRBV5-1 to TRBJ2-3, with D possibly TRBD2 on 5 matching bases. CDR3 length equals 15 residues. In germline, CDR1 is SGHRS, CDR2 YFSETQ. V shed 3 bases and J shed 1 base, with 12 bases lying between them. The CDR3 DNA reads TGCGCCAGCAGCTCCCGGGGTAGCGGCACAGATACGCAGTATTTT. This encodes CASSSRGSGTDTQYF.

This clone was detected a few times. The J gene is TRBJ1-2, the V gene TRBV5-5; 10 bases align to TRBD1. This CDR3 is 12 amino acids long. Trimming cost V 3 bases and J 7 bases; bases outside gene matches: 0. Germline lookup yields CDR1 SGHKS and CDR2 YYEKEE (reference sequence). The CDR3 DNA sequence: TGTGCCAGCAGCTGGACAGGGGGTGGCTACACCTTC. Its protein is CASSWTGGGYTF.

The chain is built from TRBV28 and TRBJ2-7, with D possibly matching TRBD2 (5 bases). The ends were cut back, 4 bases at V and 3 bases at J, with 10 bases in the middle. Germline CDR1 MDHEN, CDR2 SYDVKM. This CDR3 spans 13 amino acids. CDR3 DNA: TGTGCCAGCAGTTCTAGCCGGGACTACGAGCAGTACGTC. Protein sequence: CASSSSRDYEQYV.

The CDR3 is CAITKGQGYEQYV. CDR3 coding DNA: TGTGCCATAACGAAGGGACAGGGGTACGAGCAGTACGTC. This rearrangement joins TRBV10-3 to TRBJ2-7; TRBD1 aligns across 10 bases. The CDR3 covers 13 residues. Germline values: CDR1 ENHRY, CDR2 SYGVKD. The ends lost 9 bases at V and 4 bases at J; junction bases unmatched: 6.

V usage is TRBV6-6 and J usage is TRBJ2-1; D might be TRBD2 (5 bases). Germline lookup yields CDR1 MNHNY and CDR2 SVGAGI (reference sequence). The CDR3 sequence is 15 residues long. V shed 2 bases and J shed 5 bases, with 13 bases lying between them. CDR3 DNA: TGTGCCAGCAGTTACCGGGCGGGTATAAACAATGAGCAGTTCTTC. Protein product: CASSYRAGINNEQFF.

The genes are TRBV7-2 and TRBJ1-2; D ambiguous. Trimming removed 7 bases at V and 8 bases at J, with 17 bases between. In germline, CDR1 is SGHTA, CDR2 FQGNSA. The CDR3 length is 13 residues. This chain's CDR3 is CASTGGRSRGYTF. CDR3 DNA: TGTGCCAGCACTGGAGGACGTTCAAGAGGCTACACCTTC.

V is TRBV10-2 and J is TRBJ2-1, with 13 positions matching TRBD2. Germline V CDR1 and CDR2: WSHSY, SAAADI. The CDR3 has 16 residues. The ends lost 8 bases at V and 3 bases at J; junction bases unmatched: 7. The CDR3 here is CASLSTSGGIYNEQFF. The CDR3 DNA follows: TGCGCCAGCCTCTCGACTAGCGGGGGGATCTACAATGAGCAGTTCTTC.